This TCR beta chain was captured in a study of shared clonotypes between healthy human individuals. Each sample came from a Caucasian adult donor living in Nashville, Tennessee. Study-wide results and limits: Naive CD4 clonotype sharing across a few donors was 4% to 5.5%.

The CDR3 has 14 amino acids. Trimming cost V 4 bases and J 5 bases, with 12 bases left between them. Germline-derived CDR1 and CDR2 are KGHSH and LQKENI. Measured with immunoSEQ multiplex PCR; TCRdb has only the in-frame clones, and not every one. Among about 1.5 million clones listed, 98% were seen once. On this clone: Antigen unknown.

The TCR was taken from a man aged 30-40 years in good health. This chain links TRBV18 with TRBJ2-1, with D possibly being TRBD1 (5 bases). The sample consisted of naive CD4+ T cells sorted from blood. Subset indicated: CD45RA+ positively selected. Here the CDR3 DNA reads TGTGCCAGCTCACTGTCGGCAGGGAACAATGAGCAGTTCTTC. It is translated as CASSLSAGNNEQFF.